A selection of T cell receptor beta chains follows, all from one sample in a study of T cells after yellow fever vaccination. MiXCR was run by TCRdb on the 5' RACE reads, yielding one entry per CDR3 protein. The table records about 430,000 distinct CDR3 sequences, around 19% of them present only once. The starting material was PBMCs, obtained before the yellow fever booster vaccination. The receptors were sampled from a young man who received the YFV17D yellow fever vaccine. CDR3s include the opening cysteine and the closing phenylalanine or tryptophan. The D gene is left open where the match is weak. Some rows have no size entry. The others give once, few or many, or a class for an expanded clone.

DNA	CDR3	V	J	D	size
TGTGCCAGCAGCTTGGTGGGGACAGCAGAGACCCAGTACTTC	CASSLVGTAETQYF	TRBV5-4	TRBJ2-5	TRBD1	NA
TGCGCCAGCAGCGGGGAAATACGGAGAGAGACCCAGTACTTC	CASSGEIRRETQYF	TRBV5-1	TRBJ2-5	NA	NA
TGTGCCAGCAGCTTTAGCGGGCCGAATGAGCAGTTCTTC	CASSFSGPNEQFF	TRBV11-2	TRBJ2-1	TRBD2	NA
TGTGCCAGCAGCGTAGTAGGACAGGGGGCTTCTGGGGCCAACGTCCTGACTTTC	CASSVVGQGASGANVLTF	TRBV9	TRBJ2-6	TRBD1	few
TGCAGTGCTAGTGGGGTAGCGGGGCGGTCGGAGACCCAGTACTTC	CSASGVAGRSETQYF	TRBV20-1	TRBJ2-5	TRBD2	few
TGTGCCAGCAGCTTTCGGCGAGATTCACCCCTCCACTTT	CASSFRRDSPLHF	TRBV5-6	TRBJ1-6	NA	few
TGTGCCAGCAGCCGGGCAGGGGGTCGGGATTCACCCCTCCACTTT	CASSRAGGRDSPLHF	TRBV7-9	TRBJ1-6	TRBD1	few
TGTGCCAGCAGTCCCGGAATATATCAGCCCCAGCATTTT	CASSPGIYQPQHF	TRBV27	TRBJ1-5	NA	NA
TGTGCCAGCACAAGAGGGCGAGCCACAGATACGCAGTATTTT	CASTRGRATDTQYF	TRBV6-1	TRBJ2-3	NA	few
TGCGCCAGCAGCGGAACTAGCGGGGAGCAGTTCTTC	CASSGTSGEQFF	TRBV4-1	TRBJ2-1	TRBD2	NA
TGTGCCATCAGTGGGACTGGATACACAGATACGCAGTATTTT	CAISGTGYTDTQYF	TRBV10-3	TRBJ2-3	NA	NA
TGTGCCAGCAAACGGGACAGGGGAGTCTACGAGCAGTACTTC	CASKRDRGVYEQYF	TRBV6-5	TRBJ2-7	TRBD1	few
TGTGCCAGCAGTTCAGTGGGGAAAAAACTGTTTTTT	CASSSVGKKLFF	TRBV6-6	TRBJ1-4	NA	NA
TGTGCCAGCAGCTTAGGGCTGGGGGGGACGGAGCAGTTCTTC	CASSLGLGGTEQFF	TRBV7-2	TRBJ2-1	TRBD2	NA
TGTGCCAGTAGTATGGGGAGAGGCTATAGCAATCAGCCCCAGCATTTT	CASSMGRGYSNQPQHF	TRBV19	TRBJ1-5	NA	NA
TGTGCCAGCAAGACAGGGAGTTCACCCCTCCACTTT	CASKTGSSPLHF	TRBV27	TRBJ1-6	TRBD1	NA
TGTGCCAGCAGCTTTTCGGGGAACGCTTTCTTT	CASSFSGNAFF	TRBV5-6	TRBJ1-1	NA	few
TGTGCCAGCAGCCCACATGGAGAGGGTACGCAGTATTTT	CASSPHGEGTQYF	TRBV9	TRBJ2-3	NA	few